Shown below are 30 T cell receptor beta chains from a single sample sequenced in a study of cytomegalovirus exposure and HLA in healthy donors. Produced via immunoSEQ multiplex PCR; TCRdb's table is partial and in-frame only. Among roughly 230,000 clones listed, about nine tenths were seen once. Sequencing used PBMCs. The source of these receptors is a woman aged 25 to 39 in good health and CMV-seronegative.

This clone was recorded once. This sequence joins TRBV9 and TRBJ2-7, with 14 bases aligning to TRBD2. From germline, CDR1 is SGDLS and CDR2 YYNGEE. The CDR3 runs to 16 residues. V was pared by 0 bases and J by 4 bases, with 3 bases of the junction left unmatched. In nucleotides, the CDR3 is TGTGCCAGCAGCGTAGAGGGGACTAGCGGGAGTTACGAGCAGTACTTC. Its protein product is CASSVEGTSGSYEQYF.

V is TRBV9 and J is TRBJ2-2, with D unclear. There are 13 residues in the CDR3. CDR1 and CDR2 (germline): SGDLS, YYNGEE. Trimming left V 5 bases short and J 1 base short, with 6 bases between. The chain's CDR3 is CASSSLNTGELFF. CDR3 DNA: TGTGCCAGCAGTAGCCTGAACACCGGGGAGCTGTTTTTT.

This chain links TRBV19 with TRBJ1-5; a possible D gene is TRBD1 (6 bases). This CDR3 comprises 14 residues. Per germline, CDR1 LNHDA and CDR2 SQIVND (reference sequence). V lost 7 bases and J 3 bases, leaving 13 bases between the germline ends. CDR3 protein: CASMTRGANQPQHF. The CDR3 DNA follows: TGTGCCAGTATGACTCGGGGGGCCAATCAGCCCCAGCATTTT.

The V gene is TRBV19, the J gene TRBJ2-5; no definite D call. This CDR3 is 14 amino acids long. Germline CDR1 and CDR2: LNHDA and SQIVND (reference sequence). The V end was cut by 3 bases, the J end by 0 bases, with 8 bases between. The CDR3 loop is CASSIWQDQETQYF. As DNA, the CDR3 is TGTGCCAGTAGTATCTGGCAGGACCAAGAGACCCAGTACTTC.

The rearrangement links TRBV9 to TRBJ2-1; D gene unclear. The germline V gene has CDR1 SGDLS and CDR2 YYNGEE. CDR3 length: 14 residues. Trimming removed 0 bases from V and 13 bases from J, with 17 bases in between. CDR3 amino acids: CASSVDDLAALQFF. CDR3 bases: TGTGCCAGCAGCGTAGATGATCTTGCGGCCCTCCAGTTCTTC.

The chain uses TRBV4-3 and TRBJ2-7; D gene ambiguous. This CDR3 is 13 amino acids long. Trimming stripped 0 bases from V and 5 bases from J, with 8 bases between. The germline CDR1 and CDR2 sequences are LGHNA and YSLEER. The CDR3 DNA sequence: TGCGCCAGCAGCCAAGATCCTCGCCACGAGCAGTACTTC. This sequence encodes CASSQDPRHEQYF.

The rearrangement uses TRBV7-9 and TRBJ2-3, with D unresolved. CDR1 SEHNR and CDR2 FQNEAQ come from the germline V gene (reference sequence). Trimming shortened V by 4 bases and J by 3 bases, and 11 bases separated the two germline ends. The CDR3 consists of 14 residues. The CDR3, as DNA: TGTGCCAGCAGCTCCCACGGTGGGACAGATACGCAGTATTTT. As protein: CASSSHGGTDTQYF. Filled out from reference TRBV7-9 and TRBJ2-3, the complete variable domain reads DTGVSQNPRHKITKRGQNVTFRCDPISEHNRLYWYRQTLGQGPEFLTYFQNEAQLEKSRLLSDRFSAERPKGSFSTLEIQRTEQGDSAMYLCASSSHGGTDTQYFGPGTRLTVL.

Regarding this clone: Other nucleotide sequences in the sample specify the same CDR3. V and J are TRBV6-5 and TRBJ2-7; TRBD1 aligns across 7 bases. V shed 5 bases, J shed 2 bases, and the junction held 9 bases outside the gene matches. This CDR3 region has 15 residues. Germline V gene lookup returns CDR1 MNHEY and CDR2 SVGAGI. CDR3 in DNA: TGTGCCAGCAGTCCGCCGGGGCAGGGGGCCTACGAGCAGTACTTC. Translating gives CASSPPGQGAYEQYF.

This chain uses TRBV6-6 with TRBJ1-3; D may be TRBD1 (6 bases). The length of the CDR3 is 14 residues. V was shortened by 6 bases and J by 0 bases, with 9 bases between the two germline ends. The germline V gene encodes CDR1 MNHNY and CDR2 SVGAGI (reference sequence). The CDR3 loop is CASRPDSSGNTIYF. The CDR3 coding sequence is TGTGCCAGCAGACCGGACAGCTCTGGAAACACCATATATTTT.

The V gene is TRBV29-1, the J gene TRBJ2-5; a weak D match, TRBD1 (5 bases). The germline V and J ends were trimmed by 3 bases and 3 bases, with 14 bases remaining between them. CDR3 length equals 14 residues. The germline CDR1 and CDR2 sequences are SQVTM and ANQGSEA. CDR3 bases: TGCAGCGTTGAGGGTAGGGGTGTGGAAGAGACCCAGTACTTC. The encoded protein is CSVEGRGVEETQYF.

The chain recombines TRBV2 with TRBJ2-1; 13 nucleotides line up with TRBD2. The CDR3 has 18 residues. V lost 6 bases and J lost 8; bases outside the gene matches: 16. CDR1 is SNHLY and CDR2 is FYNNEI in the germline V gene. CDR3 coding DNA: TGTGCCAGCAGGGAAAGACTAGCGGGAGGCCCCCGGGGCGATGAGCAGTTCTTC. Protein sequence: CASRERLAGGPRGDEQFF.

The chain couples TRBV5-1 to TRBJ1-1; D not resolved. Germline V gene lookup returns CDR1 SGHRS and CDR2 YFSETQ. This CDR3 is built from 15 residues. The ends were cut back, 4 bases at V and 1 base at J, with 14 bases in the middle. CDR3 residues: CASSLGQSGNTEAFF. CDR3 coding DNA: TGCGCCAGCAGCCTCGGCCAATCAGGGAACACTGAAGCTTTCTTT.

The V gene is TRBV27, the J gene TRBJ1-2; no definite D call. Germline-derived CDR1 and CDR2 are MNHEY and SMNVEV (reference sequence). CDR3 length: 12 amino acids. Deletions cut 11 bases from V and 4 bases from J, with 14 bases between. CDR3 loop: CAARAPGYGYTF. The CDR3 DNA is TGTGCCGCCCGGGCACCGGGCTATGGCTACACCTTC.

This clone has a single count. The V gene is TRBV19, the J gene TRBJ2-1, with D maybe TRBD1 (5 bases). Trimming shortened V by 4 bases and J by 10 bases, and 8 bases separated the two germline ends. This CDR3 has 11 amino acids. Looked up from germline, CDR1 is LNHDA and CDR2 is SQIVND (reference sequence). The CDR3 sequence: CASSTGHEQFF. The CDR3 nucleotides read TGTGCCAGTAGTACAGGGCACGAGCAGTTCTTC.

There are a few counts of this clone. Within the sample, other DNA sequences also encode this same CDR3. V gene TRBV5-1 combines with J gene TRBJ1-2, with no clear D. V was trimmed by 0 bases and J by 4 bases, leaving 4 bases between them. This CDR3 region has 12 residues. The germline CDR1 and CDR2 sequences are SGHRS and YFSETQ. For the CDR3, the DNA is TGCGCCAGCAGCTTGGAAGGCTATGGCTACACCTTC. Translated, it gives CASSLEGYGYTF.

This clone showed up just once. Written as DNA, the CDR3 is TGTGCCAGCTCACCACCGGGACTTGGGACCTACAATGAGCAGTTCTTC. Its translation is CASSPPGLGTYNEQFF. This sequence joins TRBV18 and TRBJ2-1; possibly TRBD2 for D (6 bases). The CDR3 has 16 amino acids. The germline V gene has CDR1 KGHSH and CDR2 LQKENI. The ends were cut back, 0 bases at V and 2 bases at J, with 11 bases in the middle.

In this sample, this clone turned up a few times. This chain uses TRBV27 with TRBJ2-7; D remains unclear. The CDR3 totals 14 residues. Germline V lookup: CDR1 MNHEY, CDR2 SMNVEV (reference sequence). The V end lost 5 bases, the J end lost 3 bases, and 14 bases lay between the germline ends. The CDR3 coding sequence is TGTGCCAGCAGTCCCCTTATCAGTAGCTACGAGCAGTACTTC. As protein: CASSPLISSYEQYF.

The chain recombines TRBV9 with TRBJ1-1, with D possibly matching TRBD1 (5 bases). Trimming took 3 bases from V and 7 from J, leaving 16 bases between them. Germline CDR1 and CDR2: SGDLS and YYNGEE. The CDR3 is 14 amino acids. The CDR3 reads CASSEGRTDLEAFF. CDR3 nucleotide sequence: TGTGCCAGCAGCGAGGGGCGCACAGACCTTGAAGCTTTCTTT.

The rearrangement uses TRBV5-5 and TRBJ2-7; D gene unclear. Trimming took off 2 bases at V and 5 bases at J, with 11 bases between the two ends. Germline values: CDR1 SGHKS, CDR2 YYEKEE (reference sequence). This CDR3 has 13 amino acids. For the CDR3, the DNA is TGTGCCAGCAGCTTAGGGTTATACAACGAGCAGTACTTC. Residues: CASSLGLYNEQYF.

The chain employs TRBV7-2 and TRBJ2-3; D gene unclear. The CDR3 length is 15 residues. The germline CDR1 and CDR2 sequences are SGHTA and FQGNSA. V shed 0 bases and J shed 4 bases, with 11 bases lying between them. CDR3 loop: CASSLAPVNADTQYF. CDR3 nucleotides: TGTGCCAGCAGCTTAGCCCCGGTCAACGCAGATACGCAGTATTTT.

The chain's CDR3 is CSVEEGSKNIQYF. The CDR3 coding sequence is TGCAGCGTTGAAGAGGGTTCCAAAAACATTCAGTACTTC. V usage is TRBV29-1 and J usage is TRBJ2-4, with D hard to call. The germline V and J ends were trimmed by 0 bases and 2 bases, with 5 bases remaining between them. Germline-derived CDR1 and CDR2 are SQVTM and ANQGSEA. This CDR3 comprises 13 residues.

V and J are TRBV20-1 and TRBJ2-1; D might be TRBD2 (6 bases). With 6 bases removed from V and 15 bases from J, the gap between germline ends came to 15 bases. Germline lookup yields CDR1 DFQATT and CDR2 SNEGSKA (reference sequence). This CDR3 contains 10 residues. This CDR3 reads CSAGTSRRFF. As DNA, the CDR3 is TGCAGTGCCGGGACTTCGAGGCGGTTCTTC.

The sample holds one count of this clone. Compared with germline, one end of the junction differs, possibly owing to a read error. The chain recombines TRBV10-3 with TRBJ2-3; D may be TRBD1 or TRBD2 (5 bases each). The CDR3 is made up of 12 amino acids. Germline lookup yields CDR1 ENHRY and CDR2 SYGVKD. The CDR3 loop reads CAISPSGAPKDF. The CDR3 DNA reads TGTGCCATCAGCCCCTCCGGGGCCCCCAAGGATTTT.

The chain has TRBV5-4 and TRBJ2-3, with TRBD2 matching 7 bases. The CDR3 spans 15 residues. Germline CDR1 is SGHNT and CDR2 is YYREEE (reference sequence). Trimming cost V 0 bases and J 5 bases; bases outside gene matches: 6. Here the CDR3 DNA reads TGTGCCAGCAGCTTGGGCGGGAGAAATGGAGATACGCAGTATTTT. This codes for CASSLGGRNGDTQYF.

The gene calls are TRBV7-2 and TRBJ2-3; no definite D call. This CDR3 spans 12 amino acids. Trimming took off 3 bases at V and 3 bases at J, with 4 bases between the two ends. Germline CDR1 is SGHTA and CDR2 is FQGNSA. The CDR3 protein is CASSLLTDTQYF. The CDR3 DNA follows: TGTGCCAGCAGCTTGCTTACAGATACGCAGTATTTT.

This chain connects TRBV4-2 to TRBJ2-2; 11 bases agree with TRBD2. The V gene's germline CDR1 is LGHNA and CDR2 YNFKEQ. Germline trimming cut 1 base from V and 5 bases from J; bases unmatched to any gene: 12. The CDR3 spans 19 residues. The CDR3 nucleotides read TGTGCCAGCAGCCAAGCACCTCCGGGACTAGCGGAACGGACCGGGGAGCTGTTTTTT. This codes for CASSQAPPGLAERTGELFF.

The chain carries TRBV2 and TRBJ2-7; TRBD1 aligns across 11 bases. V was pared by 6 bases and J by 3 bases, with 7 bases of the junction left unmatched. This CDR3 comprises 15 residues. Germline loops: CDR1 SNHLY, CDR2 FYNNEI. The DNA of the CDR3 is TGTGCCAGCAGCGCCGGGACAGGGGGGCTCTACGAGCAGTACTTC. This translates into CASSAGTGGLYEQYF.

The V gene is TRBV6-1, the J gene TRBJ2-3, with 12 nucleotides matching TRBD2. Germline loops: CDR1 MNHNS, CDR2 SASEGT. The ends lost 4 bases at V and 4 bases at J; junction bases unmatched: 3. The CDR3 runs 15 residues. The DNA for the CDR3 is TGTGCCAGCAGTGCGACTAGCGGGAGATCAGATACGCAGTATTTT. Encoded protein: CASSATSGRSDTQYF.

The rearrangement uses TRBV15 and TRBJ2-7; 11 nucleotides match TRBD2. The junction had 10 bases not matched to a gene; V was cut back by 4 bases and J by 5 bases. Germline V gives CDR1 LNHNV, CDR2 YYDKDF (reference sequence). The CDR3 contains 16 residues. In DNA form, the CDR3 reads TGTGCCACCAGCACTAGCGGGAGGAGTATTTTCCACGAGCAGTACTTC. Translating gives CATSTSGRSIFHEQYF. The variable domain in full, completed from reference TRBV15 and TRBJ2-7, reads DAMVIQNPRYQVTQFGKPVTLSCSQTLNHNVMYWYQQKSSQAPKLLFHYYDKDFNNEADTPDNFQSRRPNTSFCFLDIRSPGLGDTAMYLCATSTSGRSIFHEQYFGPGTRLTVT.

V is TRBV6-6 and J is TRBJ1-4, with no clear D. The CDR3 is made up of 15 amino acids. Between the trimmed V and J ends, which lost 0 bases and 3 bases, there was a span of 8 bases. Germline CDR1 is MNHNY and CDR2 is SVGAGI (reference sequence). CDR3: CASSYSFPANEKLFF. The CDR3 DNA follows: TGTGCCAGCAGTTACTCGTTCCCAGCTAATGAAAAACTGTTTTTT.